These T cell receptor beta chains were read from a single sample in a study of T cell responses to AZD1222 COVID-19 vaccine. Here immunoSEQ multiplex PCR was the method, and the copy in TCRdb shows in-frame clones only, minus some. Here the sample spans 95,000 to 100,000 clones, approximately 88% being singletons. The source material was peripheral blood, sampled 28 days after the second AZD1222 dose. The receptors were sampled from an adult who received the AZD1222 COVID-19 vaccine. CDR3s leave out the opening cysteine and the closing phenylalanine or tryptophan. Each record gives: CDR3 protein, V gene.

CDR3 protein: ASSPSGRANYGYT
V gene: TRBV7-3

CDR3 protein: ASSMALGSTQY
V gene: TRBV19

CDR3 protein: ASSDTEAPDRYEQY
V gene: TRBV6-4

CDR3 protein: ASISSGGVKRSSYNEQF
V gene: TRBV11-3

CDR3 protein: ASSRRRDGTTYEQY
V gene: TRBV19

CDR3 protein: ASSLEGQDVTQY
V gene: TRBV5-1

CDR3 protein: ATGRSGTYEQY
V gene: TRBV10-3

CDR3 protein: ASSLGLAENTGELF
V gene: TRBV19

CDR3 protein: ASSLEGSRETQY
V gene: TRBV7-2

CDR3 protein: ASSQFGTTSTDTQY
V gene: TRBV5-6

CDR3 protein: AWSVPRAPLH
V gene: TRBV30

CDR3 protein: ASSQDLGGRTKYEQY
V gene: TRBV4-3

CDR3 protein: ASSISRGQSFFEKLF
V gene: TRBV19

CDR3 protein: ASSVVVGSGELF
V gene: TRBV9

CDR3 protein: ASSLTGTGAGEQY
V gene: TRBV5-4

CDR3 protein: ASSQGRNNEQF
V gene: TRBV5-4

CDR3 protein: ASSLETGSSYNEQF
V gene: TRBV5-1

CDR3 protein: ASSPYPGTDTQY
V gene: TRBV18

CDR3 protein: ASSRGGYNSPLH
V gene: TRBV7-2

CDR3 protein: AVGYEQY
V gene: TRBV6-1

CDR3 protein: ASSQAKGVGNQPQH
V gene: TRBV4-1

CDR3 protein: ASSPFFDEQY
V gene: TRBV6-2/TRBV6-3

CDR3 protein: ASSLGTDYTDTQY
V gene: TRBV7-9

CDR3 protein: AIRDGSGGGDNEQF
V gene: TRBV10-3

CDR3 protein: ASSAQGLTNTEAF
V gene: TRBV19

CDR3 protein: ASRKDGQAGELF
V gene: TRBV3-1/TRBV3-2

CDR3 protein: ASSLTGREQF
V gene: TRBV7-3

CDR3 protein: ASSRTPGSPSGRNTGELF
V gene: TRBV18

CDR3 protein: ASGIRHQETQY
V gene: TRBV14

CDR3 protein: ASSPASGGYNEQF
V gene: TRBV5-1

CDR3 protein: ASSLAPGQGGGNTIY
V gene: TRBV5-1

CDR3 protein: ASGDSRDGYT
V gene: TRBV5-1

CDR3 protein: ATSRDLVGRGYGYT
V gene: TRBV15

CDR3 protein: ASSPAQNTEAF
V gene: TRBV18

CDR3 protein: ASSQANRGNTEAF
V gene: TRBV3-1/TRBV3-2

CDR3 protein: ASSDTTWEQY
V gene: TRBV3-1/TRBV3-2

CDR3 protein: ASRASGSQETQY
V gene: TRBV5-4

CDR3 protein: ASSLERHQPQH
V gene: TRBV27

CDR3 protein: ASSPRPGQGEKLF
V gene: TRBV7-9

CDR3 protein: ASSPGELVPLH
V gene: TRBV18

CDR3 protein: ASSGPRQGAYGYT
V gene: TRBV27

CDR3 protein: ATSDLRAGNEQF
V gene: TRBV24-1

CDR3 protein: ASSSASSNTEAF
V gene: TRBV5-4

CDR3 protein: ASRPPNTEAF
V gene: TRBV28

CDR3 protein: ASTSQGLGRNTIY
V gene: TRBV7-6

CDR3 protein: ASSYCGITDFNQPQH
V gene: TRBV6-9

CDR3 protein: ASGLDSQPGELF
V gene: TRBV5-1

CDR3 protein: ASSYATGTYGYT
V gene: TRBV6-5

CDR3 protein: ASSPLHRTGGNTEAF
V gene: TRBV6-2/TRBV6-3

CDR3 protein: ASSLTGRYNEQF
V gene: TRBV7-9

CDR3 protein: ASSVMTGDDTEAF
V gene: TRBV9

CDR3 protein: ASSWTGGNEQF
V gene: TRBV7-2

CDR3 protein: SAAPSGEQY
V gene: TRBV20-1

CDR3 protein: ASSLGGGEGNTEAF
V gene: TRBV7-9

CDR3 protein: ATSGPGLQANYGYT
V gene: TRBV24-1